This T cell receptor (beta chain) was sequenced for a study of CD8 T cells in ankylosing spondylitis. Study outcomes and limitations: Both synovial fluid and blood in reactive arthritis had previously been reported to carry some motif variants. Reportedly, disease-linked clones are significantly enriched in ankylosing spondylitis patients' matched synovial fluid. Seemingly characteristic of ankylosing spondylitis blood was a TCR beta motif consisting of fewer than 10 highly homologous variants.

This clonotype has only a few counts. Its antigen is unknown. The TCR beta libraries were generated through quantitative 5'-RACE incorporating molecular barcodes. TCRdb passed the 5' RACE reads through MiXCR, listing each CDR3 protein once. The sample consists of approximately 300,000 distinct CDR3 sequences, 20% of them appearing once. From germline, CDR1 is MNHEY and CDR2 SMNVEV (reference sequence). This CDR3 is 16 amino acids long. V dropped 5 bases and J dropped 7; count of bases not matched to a gene: 6. Sequences were obtained from blood, either unsorted or a sorted T cell fraction (not recorded which). The chain has TRBV27 and TRBJ2-1; 15 positions match TRBD2. This receptor was taken from a male donor with ankylosing spondylitis or in good health (not recorded which). CDR3 sequence (DNA): TGTGCCAGCAGTACCGCCGGGACTAGCGGGAGGAATGAGCAGTTCTTC. This gives the protein CASSTAGTSGRNEQFF.